The next 6 T cell receptor beta chains were all read from a single sample in a study of shared clonotypes between healthy human individuals. Produced via immunoSEQ multiplex PCR; TCRdb's table is partial and in-frame only. The data show around 2.1 million clones, around 95% seen once. Sequencing was performed on naive CD4+ T cells sorted from blood. Subset of the sample: CD45RA+ positively selected. The receptor set was obtained from a man aged 18 to 35 in good health.

This clone was recorded once. In the same sample, other DNA sequences code for this CDR3. This rearrangement joins TRBV5-1 to TRBJ2-7, with 8 bases identical to TRBD2. CDR3 length: 15 amino acids. CDR1 is SGHRS, CDR2 YFSETQ, per germline. J was trimmed by 0 bases and V by 0 bases; bases with no gene match: 2. The CDR3 DNA sequence: TGCGCCAGCAGCTTGGTGAGCGGGAGCTCCTACGAGCAGTACTTC. It translates to CASSLVSGSSYEQYF.

This clone was detected only once. Additional DNA sequences in this sample encode the identical CDR3. The chain uses TRBV5-1 and TRBJ2-1; TRBD1 might be the D (6 bases). The CDR3 is made up of 14 amino acids. In germline, CDR1 is SGHRS, CDR2 YFSETQ. V lost 4 bases to trimming and J lost 5 bases, with 13 bases between them. CDR3 nucleotides: TGCGCCAGCAGCCACGGGACACCCAACAATGAGCAGTTCTTC. As protein: CASSHGTPNNEQFF.

The V call is TRBV27, the J call TRBJ2-5; a possible D gene is TRBD1 (6 bases). Germline lookup yields CDR1 MNHEY and CDR2 SMNVEV (reference sequence). This CDR3 has 15 amino acids. The germline V and J ends were trimmed by 3 bases and 1 base, with 12 bases remaining between them. CDR3 sequence reads: CASSFQGKTQETQYF. Here the CDR3 DNA reads TGTGCCAGCAGTTTCCAGGGGAAAACCCAAGAGACCCAGTACTTC.

The V call is TRBV19, the J call TRBJ2-7, with 14 bases fitting TRBD2. Germline CDR1 is LNHDA and CDR2 is SQIVND (reference sequence). The CDR3 runs to 15 residues. V trimming: 4 bases; J trimming: 6 bases; junction bases outside the gene matches: 5. CDR3: CASSRLAGGPREQYF. Here the CDR3 DNA reads TGTGCCAGTAGTAGACTAGCGGGAGGGCCTCGCGAGCAGTACTTC.

V is TRBV7-9 and J is TRBJ2-1; no clear D gene. This CDR3 has 16 residues. Trimming took 1 base from V and 1 from J, leaving 11 bases between them. CDR1 is SEHNR, CDR2 FQNEAQ, per germline (reference sequence). CDR3 bases: TGTGCCAGCAGCTTAGTGGGGTCGGGTTCCTACAATGAGCAGTTCTTC. Encoded protein: CASSLVGSGSYNEQFF. The full variable domain, its missing parts supplied by reference TRBV7-9 and TRBJ2-1, is DTGVSQNPRHKITKRGQNVTFRCDPISEHNRLYWYRQTLGQGPEFLTYFQNEAQLEKSRLLSDRFSAERPKGSFSTLEIQRTEQGDSAMYLCASSLVGSGSYNEQFFGPGTRLTVL.

As concerns this clone: Additional DNA sequences in this sample encode the identical CDR3. The V call is TRBV2, the J call TRBJ2-3; 10 bases map to TRBD2. The CDR3 is made up of 14 amino acids. CDR1 and CDR2 from the germline V gene are SNHLY and FYNNEI. After removal of 4 bases from V and 3 bases from J, the junction contained 1 base not matched to a gene. The CDR3 sequence: CASSVTSGTDTQYF. The CDR3 DNA follows: TGTGCCAGCAGTGTGACTAGCGGGACAGATACGCAGTATTTT. The variable domain in full, with the rest retrieved from reference TRBV2 and TRBJ2-3, is EPEVTQTPSHQVTQMGQEVILRCVPISNHLYFYWYRQILGQKVEFLVSFYNNEISEKSEIFDDQFSVERPDGSNFTLKIRSTKLEDSAMYFCASSVTSGTDTQYFGPGTRLTVL.